These 13 T cell receptor beta chains were all obtained from the same sample, sequenced in a study of T cell responses to AZD1222 COVID-19 vaccine. Assay: immunoSEQ multiplex PCR; the TCRdb copy retains only in-frame clones and omits some. The sample comprises 130,000 or so clones, about 94% of which are singletons, and roughly 7% rests with the top ten. Sequencing used peripheral blood, obtained on day 0 of AZD1222 vaccination. The receptors come from an adult in good health.

V and J are TRBV28 and TRBJ1-5; TRBD1 agrees at 8 bases. The CDR3 extends over 14 amino acids. Germline lookup yields CDR1 MDHEN and CDR2 SYDVKM. V shed 6 bases, J shed 9 bases, and the junction held 10 bases outside the gene matches. The CDR3 loop reads CASSKRTGLGPQHF. CDR3 DNA: TGTGCCAGCAGCAAACGGACAGGGCTCGGGCCCCAGCATTTT.

V usage is TRBV29-1 and J usage is TRBJ2-2, with D tentatively TRBD2 (6 bases). The ends were cut back, 7 bases at V and 8 bases at J, with 17 bases in the middle. Germline V gene lookup returns CDR1 SQVTM and CDR2 ANQGSEA. This CDR3 is built from 13 residues. CDR3 sequence reads: CSAAGRGGGELFF. CDR3 in DNA: TGCAGCGCCGCAGGGCGGGGTGGAGGGGAGCTGTTTTTT.

This chain links TRBV4-3 with TRBJ2-3, with a tentative D call TRBD2 (6 bases). This CDR3 is 15 amino acids long. From germline, CDR1 is LGHNA and CDR2 YSLEER. V lost 2 bases and J 5 bases, leaving 14 bases between the germline ends. This CDR3 reads CASSQTTSPGDTQYF. CDR3 DNA sequence: TGCGCCAGCAGCCAAACAACTAGCCCCGGAGATACGCAGTATTTT.

This chain uses TRBV10-3 with TRBJ2-1; D could derive from TRBD1 or TRBD2 (10 bases each). The CDR3 has 20 residues. Germline lookup yields CDR1 ENHRY and CDR2 SYGVKD. Trimming cost V 0 bases and J 10 bases, with 31 bases left between them. Written as DNA, the CDR3 is TGTGCCATCAGTGAGTCGATCGGGACAGGGGAACTAGCGGGATGGGGGGAGCAGTTCTTC. This sequence encodes CAISESIGTGELAGWGEQFF.

The chain carries TRBV2 and TRBJ2-1; 9 bases fit TRBD2. This CDR3 has 15 amino acids. Germline CDR1 is SNHLY and CDR2 is FYNNEI. The V and J ends lost 6 bases and 4 bases, in that order; junction bases with no gene match: 7. CDR3 nucleotides: TGTGCCAGCAGGTCTAGCGGGGTCAAATACAATGAGCAGTTCTTC. Protein: CASRSSGVKYNEQFF.

This chain links TRBV2 with TRBJ2-7; 12 bases align to TRBD1. This CDR3 has 16 amino acids. Germline values: CDR1 SNHLY, CDR2 FYNNEI. The ends lost 7 bases at V and 2 bases at J; junction bases unmatched: 9. The CDR3 sequence is CASKRGTGGAPYEQYF. CDR3 sequence (DNA): TGTGCCAGCAAGAGGGGGACAGGGGGCGCCCCCTACGAGCAGTACTTC.

This sequence joins TRBV11-2 and TRBJ1-3; D perhaps matches TRBD1 (5 bases). The CDR3 covers 14 residues. The V end lost 2 bases, the J end lost 4 bases, and 9 bases lay between the germline ends. In germline, CDR1 is SGHAT, CDR2 FQNNGV. The CDR3 loop is CASSLSGIGNTIYF. The CDR3 DNA reads as TGTGCCAGCAGCTTATCAGGGATAGGAAACACCATATATTTT.

The genes are TRBV4-1 and TRBJ2-1; 9 bases agree with TRBD2. The length of the CDR3 is 15 residues. Trimming removed 3 bases from V and 6 bases from J; junction bases left unmatched: 6. Germline loops: CDR1 MGHRA, CDR2 YSYEKL. CDR3 protein: CASSQLRTSANEQFF. CDR3 nucleotide sequence: TGCGCCAGCAGCCAGTTAAGGACTAGCGCCAATGAGCAGTTCTTC.

The rearrangement joins TRBV4-1 to TRBJ2-1; D gene unclear. V was clipped by 0 bases and J by 4 bases, with 7 bases between them. The CDR3 contains 14 residues. Germline CDR1 reads MGHRA; CDR2 reads YSYEKL. DNA for the CDR3: TGCGCCAGCAGCCAAGATCGAATTTACAATGAGCAGTTCTTC. Amino acids: CASSQDRIYNEQFF.

The rearrangement uses TRBV5-8 and TRBJ1-4; D is unclear. This CDR3 contains 15 residues. Trimming left V 7 bases short and J 2 bases short, with 15 bases between. Germline CDR1 SGHTS, CDR2 YDEGEE. The chain's CDR3 is CASDRLGGTNEKLFF. CDR3 DNA sequence: TGTGCCAGCGACCGCCTGGGAGGGACTAATGAAAAACTGTTTTTT.

The CDR3 here is CASSYEAFSSYEQYF. The DNA of the CDR3 is TGTGCCAGCAGTTATGAGGCGTTTAGCTCCTACGAGCAGTACTTC. The gene calls are TRBV6-5 and TRBJ2-7; unclear D gene. The V end was cut by 3 bases, the J end by 0 bases, with 12 bases between. The CDR3 runs to 15 residues. Germline V gives CDR1 MNHEY, CDR2 SVGAGI.

As DNA, the CDR3 is TGTGCCAGCAGCTTAGTGACCCAGGTGGAGCAGTACTTC. Translating it yields CASSLVTQVEQYF. The chain joins TRBV7-2 to TRBJ2-7; no reliable D call. The V and J ends lost 1 base and 7 bases respectively, with 11 bases between them. Germline V gives CDR1 SGHTA, CDR2 FQGNSA. The CDR3 runs to 13 residues.

V usage is TRBV6-5 and J usage is TRBJ2-4, with D possibly TRBD2 on 5 matching bases. The V end was cut by 10 bases, the J end by 3 bases, with 7 bases between. Germline V gene data show CDR1 as MNHEY and CDR2 as SVGAGI. The CDR3 loop spans 11 amino acids. In DNA, the CDR3 is TGTGCCACCGAGGGCAAAAACATTCAGTACTTC. It encodes CATEGKNIQYF.